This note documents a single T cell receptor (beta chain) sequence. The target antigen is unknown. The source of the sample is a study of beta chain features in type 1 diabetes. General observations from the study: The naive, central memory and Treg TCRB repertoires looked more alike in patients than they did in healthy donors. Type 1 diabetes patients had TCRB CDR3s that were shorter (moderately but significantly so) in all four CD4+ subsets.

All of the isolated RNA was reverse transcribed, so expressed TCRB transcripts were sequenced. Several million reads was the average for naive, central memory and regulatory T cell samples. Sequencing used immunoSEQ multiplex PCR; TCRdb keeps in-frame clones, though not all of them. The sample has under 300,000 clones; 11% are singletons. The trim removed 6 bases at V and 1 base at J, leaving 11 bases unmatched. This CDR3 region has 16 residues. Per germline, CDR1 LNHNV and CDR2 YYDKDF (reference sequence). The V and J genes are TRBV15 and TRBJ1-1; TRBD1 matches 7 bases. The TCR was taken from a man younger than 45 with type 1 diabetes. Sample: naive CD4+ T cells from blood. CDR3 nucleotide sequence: TGTGCCACCAGGGAGGGGGCAAGGGCGGGGAACACTGAAGCTTTCTTT. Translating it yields CATREGARAGNTEAFF.